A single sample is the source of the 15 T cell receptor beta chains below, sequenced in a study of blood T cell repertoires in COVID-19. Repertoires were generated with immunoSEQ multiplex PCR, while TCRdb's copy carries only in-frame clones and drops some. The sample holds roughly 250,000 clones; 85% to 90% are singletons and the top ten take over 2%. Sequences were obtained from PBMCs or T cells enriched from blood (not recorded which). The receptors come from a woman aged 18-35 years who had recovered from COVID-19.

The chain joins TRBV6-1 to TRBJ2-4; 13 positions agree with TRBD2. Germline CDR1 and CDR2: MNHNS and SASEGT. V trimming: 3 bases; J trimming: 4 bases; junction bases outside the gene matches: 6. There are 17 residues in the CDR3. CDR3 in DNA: TGTGCCAGCAGTGAGATACTAGCGGGGGGGCCTAAAAACATTCAGTACTTC. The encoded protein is CASSEILAGGPKNIQYF.

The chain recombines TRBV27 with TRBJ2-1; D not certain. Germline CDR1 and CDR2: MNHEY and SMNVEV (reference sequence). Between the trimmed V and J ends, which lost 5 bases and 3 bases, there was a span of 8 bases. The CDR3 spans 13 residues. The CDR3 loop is CASSLAGYNEQFF. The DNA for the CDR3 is TGTGCCAGCAGTCTTGCAGGCTACAATGAGCAGTTCTTC.

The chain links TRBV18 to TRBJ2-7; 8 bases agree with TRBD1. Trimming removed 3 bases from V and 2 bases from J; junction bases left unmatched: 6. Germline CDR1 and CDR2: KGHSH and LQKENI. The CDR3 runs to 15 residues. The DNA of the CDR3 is TGTGCCAGCTCACCCGCACTGGACAGGGCCTACGAGCAGTACTTC. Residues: CASSPALDRAYEQYF.

The CDR3 sequence: CASSVTGERRSSPLHF. The CDR3 DNA follows: TGTGCCAGCTCAGTTACAGGGGAACGGCGGAGTTCACCCCTCCACTTT. V usage is TRBV18 and J usage is TRBJ1-6, with 7 nucleotides matching TRBD1. This CDR3 region has 16 residues. CDR1 is KGHSH, CDR2 LQKENI, per germline. J lost 9 bases, V lost 5 bases, and 13 bases had no gene match.

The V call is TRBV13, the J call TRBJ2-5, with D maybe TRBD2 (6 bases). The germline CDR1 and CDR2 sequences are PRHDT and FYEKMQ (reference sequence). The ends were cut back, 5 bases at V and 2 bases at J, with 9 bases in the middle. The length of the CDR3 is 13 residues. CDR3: CASSAGPQETQYF. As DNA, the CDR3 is TGTGCCAGCAGCGCGGGACCTCAAGAGACCCAGTACTTC. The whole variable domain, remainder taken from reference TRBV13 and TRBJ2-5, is AAGVIQSPRHLIKEKRETATLKCYPIPRHDTVYWYQQGPGQDPQFLISFYEKMQSDKGSIPDRFSAQQFSDYHSELNMSSLELGDSALYFCASSAGPQETQYFGPGTRLLVL.

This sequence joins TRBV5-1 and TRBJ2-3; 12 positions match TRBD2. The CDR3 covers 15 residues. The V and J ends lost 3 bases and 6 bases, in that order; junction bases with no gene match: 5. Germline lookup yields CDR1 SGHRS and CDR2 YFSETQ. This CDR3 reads CASSSWTSGADTQYF. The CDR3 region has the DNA TGCGCCAGCAGCTCTTGGACTAGCGGGGCGGATACGCAGTATTTT. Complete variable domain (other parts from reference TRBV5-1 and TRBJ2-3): KAGVTQTPRYLIKTRGQQVTLSCSPISGHRSVSWYQQTPGQGLQFLFEYFSETQRNKGNFPGRFSGRQFSNSRSEMNVSTLELGDSALYLCASSSWTSGADTQYFGPGTRLTVL.

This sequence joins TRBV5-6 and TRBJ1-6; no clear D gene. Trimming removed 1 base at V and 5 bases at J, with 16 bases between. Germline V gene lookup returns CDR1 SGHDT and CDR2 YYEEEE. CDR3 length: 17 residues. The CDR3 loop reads CASSLSTFGTNNSPLHF. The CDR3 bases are TGTGCCAGCAGCTTGAGCACGTTTGGTACTAATAATTCACCCCTCCACTTT.

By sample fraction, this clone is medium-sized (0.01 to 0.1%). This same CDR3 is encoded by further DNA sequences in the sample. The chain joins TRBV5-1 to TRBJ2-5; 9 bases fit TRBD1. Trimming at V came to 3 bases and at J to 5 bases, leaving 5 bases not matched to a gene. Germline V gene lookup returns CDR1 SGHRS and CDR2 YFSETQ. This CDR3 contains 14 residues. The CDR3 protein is CASSSGQGLETQYF. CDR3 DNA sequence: TGCGCCAGCAGCTCTGGACAGGGGTTGGAGACCCAGTACTTC.

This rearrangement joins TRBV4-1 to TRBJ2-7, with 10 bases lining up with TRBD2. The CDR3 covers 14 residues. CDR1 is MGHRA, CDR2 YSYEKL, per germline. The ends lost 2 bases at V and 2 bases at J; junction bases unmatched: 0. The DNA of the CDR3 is TGCGCCAGCAGCCAACTAGCGGGGGCCTACGAGCAGTACTTC. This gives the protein CASSQLAGAYEQYF.

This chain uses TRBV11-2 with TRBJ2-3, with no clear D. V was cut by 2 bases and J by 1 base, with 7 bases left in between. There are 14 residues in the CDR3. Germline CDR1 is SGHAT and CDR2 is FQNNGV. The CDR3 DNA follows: TGTGCCAGCAGCTTAAATCGGGGCACAGATACGCAGTATTTT. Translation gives CASSLNRGTDTQYF. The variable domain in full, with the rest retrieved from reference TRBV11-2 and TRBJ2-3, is EAGVAQSPRYKIIEKRQSVAFWCNPISGHATLYWYQQILGQGPKLLIQFQNNGVVDDSQLPKDRFSAERLKGVDSTLKIQPAKLEDSAVYLCASSLNRGTDTQYFGPGTRLTVL.

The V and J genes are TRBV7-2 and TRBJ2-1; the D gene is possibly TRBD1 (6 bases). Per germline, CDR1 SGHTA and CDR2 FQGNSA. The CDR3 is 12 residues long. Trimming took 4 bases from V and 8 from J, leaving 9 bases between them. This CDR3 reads CASSSYRDEQFF. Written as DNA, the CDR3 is TGTGCCAGCAGCTCCTACAGGGATGAGCAGTTCTTC.

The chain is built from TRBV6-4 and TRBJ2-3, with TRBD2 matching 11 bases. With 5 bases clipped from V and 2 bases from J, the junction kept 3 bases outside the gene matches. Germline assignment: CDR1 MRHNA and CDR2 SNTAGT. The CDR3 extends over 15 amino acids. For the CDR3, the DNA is TGTGCCAGCAGTCCTAGCGGGGGGTCCACAGATACGCAGTATTTT. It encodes CASSPSGGSTDTQYF.

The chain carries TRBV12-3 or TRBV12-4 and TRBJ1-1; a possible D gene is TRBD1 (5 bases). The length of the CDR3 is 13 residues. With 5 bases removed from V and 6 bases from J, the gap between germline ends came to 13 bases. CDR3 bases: TGTGCCAGCAGTCCGCGGGGGGAGGCTGAAGCTTTCTTT. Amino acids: CASSPRGEAEAFF.

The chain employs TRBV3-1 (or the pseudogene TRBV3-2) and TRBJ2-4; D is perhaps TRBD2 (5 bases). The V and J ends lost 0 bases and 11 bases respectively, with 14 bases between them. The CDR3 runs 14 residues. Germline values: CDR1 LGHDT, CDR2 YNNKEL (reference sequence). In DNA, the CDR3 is TGTGCCAGCAGCCAAGATCCACTAGTAGGTCTTCAGTACTTC. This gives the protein CASSQDPLVGLQYF.

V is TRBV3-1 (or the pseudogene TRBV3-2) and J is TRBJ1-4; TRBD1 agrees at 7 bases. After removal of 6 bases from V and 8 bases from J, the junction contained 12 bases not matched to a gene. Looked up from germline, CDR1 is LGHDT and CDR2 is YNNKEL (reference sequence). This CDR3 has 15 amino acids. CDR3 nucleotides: TGTGCCAGCAGTACCGACAGGGAAATCGGAGAAAAACTGTTTTTT. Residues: CASSTDREIGEKLFF.